Listed below are T cell receptor beta chains from one sample, sequenced in a study of Ad26.COV2.S vaccination and SARS-CoV-2 variants. The data were produced by immunoSEQ multiplex PCR, yet TCRdb's version contains in-frame clones alone and is incomplete. The sample includes some 410,000 clones, about 92% of them seen just once. Specimen: peripheral blood, collected in a trial of Ad26.COV2.S vaccine versus placebo. The receptor source for this set is a person between 18 and 65 years old who received the Ad26.COV2.S COVID-19 vaccine or a placebo. CDR3s include the opening cysteine and the closing phenylalanine or tryptophan. A D gene is named only where the DNA matches it firmly. For some rows the clone size is stated as once, few or many, or as a class when expanded; others skip it.

d_gene: NA
abundance: NA
v_gene: TRBV3-1/TRBV3-2
j_gene: TRBJ2-7
CDR3aa: CASSPRGAYEQYF
CDR3nt: TGTGCCAGCAGCCCAAGGGGGGCCTACGAGCAGTACTTC

d_gene: NA
abundance: NA
v_gene: TRBV5-4
j_gene: TRBJ2-3
CDR3aa: CASSPERRDTQYF
CDR3nt: TGTGCCAGCAGCCCGGAGAGGCGAGATACGCAGTATTTT

d_gene: TRBD1
abundance: NA
v_gene: TRBV30
j_gene: TRBJ2-5
CDR3aa: CAWRPGQGWQETQYF
CDR3nt: TGTGCCTGGAGACCGGGACAGGGGTGGCAAGAGACCCAGTACTTC

d_gene: NA
abundance: NA
v_gene: TRBV19
j_gene: TRBJ2-3
CDR3aa: CASTERSTDTQYF
CDR3nt: TGTGCCAGTACCGAGCGTAGCACAGATACGCAGTATTTT

d_gene: NA
abundance: NA
v_gene: TRBV29-1
j_gene: TRBJ2-7
CDR3aa: CSVIKAGYEQYF
CDR3nt: TGCAGCGTCATAAAAGCCGGTTACGAGCAGTACTTC

d_gene: TRBD2
abundance: NA
v_gene: TRBV4-1
j_gene: TRBJ2-2
CDR3aa: CASSTRLAGGPFRSGELFF
CDR3nt: TGCGCCAGCAGCACCCGACTAGCGGGGGGCCCTTTTCGGTCCGGGGAGCTGTTTTTT

d_gene: TRBD1
abundance: few
v_gene: TRBV19
j_gene: TRBJ1-4
CDR3aa: CASSIWGTGDEKLFF
CDR3nt: TGTGCCAGTAGTATCTGGGGGACAGGGGATGAAAAACTGTTTTTT

d_gene: NA
abundance: NA
v_gene: TRBV9
j_gene: TRBJ2-2
CDR3aa: CASSDPNTGELFF
CDR3nt: TGTGCCAGCAGCGATCCTAACACCGGGGAGCTGTTTTTT

d_gene: NA
abundance: NA
v_gene: TRBV27
j_gene: TRBJ1-2
CDR3aa: CASSPGLGYGYTF
CDR3nt: TGTGCCAGCAGTCCCGGCCTTGGCTATGGCTACACCTTC

d_gene: NA
abundance: NA
v_gene: TRBV2
j_gene: TRBJ1-6
CDR3aa: CASSPRMGAPYNSPLHF
CDR3nt: TGTGCCAGCAGCCCCCGGATGGGGGCCCCGTATAATTCACCCCTCCACTTT

d_gene: NA
abundance: NA
v_gene: TRBV20-1
j_gene: TRBJ1-5
CDR3aa: CSASGQGSNQPQHF
CDR3nt: TGCAGTGCTAGTGGGCAGGGAAGCAATCAGCCCCAGCATTTT

d_gene: NA
abundance: NA
v_gene: TRBV19
j_gene: TRBJ1-1
CDR3aa: CASSFSENTEAFF
CDR3nt: TGTGCCAGTAGTTTTTCAGAGAACACTGAAGCTTTCTTT

d_gene: NA
abundance: NA
v_gene: TRBV9
j_gene: TRBJ1-2
CDR3aa: CASTSGQPLGYTF
CDR3nt: TGTGCCAGCACTTCTGGACAGCCCCTGGGCTACACCTTC

d_gene: NA
abundance: NA
v_gene: TRBV28
j_gene: TRBJ1-3
CDR3aa: CASSTPGLGGNTIYF
CDR3nt: TGTGCCAGCAGTACTCCAGGGTTGGGTGGAAACACCATATATTTT

d_gene: NA
abundance: NA
v_gene: TRBV7-2
j_gene: TRBJ2-1
CDR3aa: CASSSWTARRDEQFF
CDR3nt: TGTGCCAGCAGCTCCTGGACAGCGCGGAGGGATGAGCAGTTCTTC

d_gene: NA
abundance: NA
v_gene: TRBV24-1
j_gene: TRBJ1-1
CDR3aa: CATSDGGFGTEAFF
CDR3nt: TGTGCCACCAGTGATGGGGGGTTCGGCACTGAAGCTTTCTTT

d_gene: TRBD2
abundance: NA
v_gene: TRBV15
j_gene: TRBJ2-1
CDR3aa: CATSREPGLAGSVF
CDR3nt: TGTGCCACCAGCAGAGAGCCGGGACTAGCGGGTAGTGTCTTC

d_gene: NA
abundance: NA
v_gene: TRBV20-1
j_gene: TRBJ2-7
CDR3aa: CSASLSGRPGYEQYF
CDR3nt: TGCAGTGCTAGTTTGTCGGGGCGCCCCGGCTACGAGCAGTACTTC

d_gene: TRBD2
abundance: NA
v_gene: TRBV5-1
j_gene: TRBJ2-3
CDR3aa: CASSLVASGGPSDTQYF
CDR3nt: TGCGCCAGCAGCTTGGTCGCTAGCGGGGGGCCCTCAGATACGCAGTATTTT

d_gene: TRBD1
abundance: NA
v_gene: TRBV18
j_gene: TRBJ2-3
CDR3aa: CASSPGTGGPDTQYF
CDR3nt: TGTGCCAGCTCACCAGGGACAGGGGGCCCAGATACGCAGTATTTT

d_gene: TRBD2
abundance: once
v_gene: TRBV11-2
j_gene: TRBJ2-1
CDR3aa: CASSFRGVIAGGPNEQFF
CDR3nt: TGTGCCAGCAGCTTCAGAGGGGTTATAGCGGGGGGGCCTAATGAGCAGTTCTTC

d_gene: NA
abundance: NA
v_gene: TRBV6-1
j_gene: TRBJ1-6
CDR3aa: CASSEKDKYNSPLHF
CDR3nt: TGTGCCAGCAGTGAAAAGGATAAGTATAATTCACCCCTCCACTTT

d_gene: TRBD1
abundance: NA
v_gene: TRBV5-8
j_gene: TRBJ1-4
CDR3aa: CASSRGQGLGEKLFF
CDR3nt: TGTGCCAGCAGCCGGGGACAGGGACTGGGCGAAAAACTGTTTTTT

d_gene: NA
abundance: once
v_gene: TRBV2
j_gene: TRBJ2-1
CDR3aa: CASSEPPGRLYNEQFF
CDR3nt: TGTGCCAGCAGTGAACCCCCGGGACGGTTATACAATGAGCAGTTCTTC

d_gene: NA
abundance: NA
v_gene: TRBV19
j_gene: TRBJ1-3
CDR3aa: CASSIFGGNTIYF
CDR3nt: TGTGCCAGTAGTATATTTGGTGGAAACACCATATATTTT

d_gene: TRBD2
abundance: NA
v_gene: TRBV7-2
j_gene: TRBJ2-7
CDR3aa: CASSLVGPSGGGYEQYF
CDR3nt: TGTGCCAGCAGCTTAGTAGGTCCTAGCGGGGGTGGGTACGAGCAGTACTTC

d_gene: NA
abundance: NA
v_gene: TRBV6-6
j_gene: TRBJ1-3
CDR3aa: CASSYSGNRGNTIYF
CDR3nt: TGTGCCAGCAGTTACTCAGGGAACAGGGGAAACACCATATATTTT

d_gene: NA
abundance: NA
v_gene: TRBV30
j_gene: TRBJ2-1
CDR3aa: CAWSRISSYNEQFF
CDR3nt: TGTGCCTGGAGTCGTATCAGCTCCTACAATGAGCAGTTCTTC

d_gene: TRBD1
abundance: NA
v_gene: TRBV7-9
j_gene: TRBJ1-2
CDR3aa: CASSLVGTGFGYTF
CDR3nt: TGTGCCAGCAGCTTAGTCGGGACAGGGTTTGGCTACACCTTC

d_gene: NA
abundance: NA
v_gene: TRBV7-9
j_gene: TRBJ1-3
CDR3aa: CASSAGQGNTIYF
CDR3nt: TGTGCCAGCAGCGCGGGACAAGGAAACACCATATATTTT

d_gene: NA
abundance: NA
v_gene: TRBV12-1
j_gene: TRBJ2-2
CDR3aa: CASTDDGDAGGELFF
CDR3nt: TGTGCCAGCACGGACGACGGGGATGCGGGCGGGGAGCTGTTTTTT

d_gene: NA
abundance: once
v_gene: TRBV5-4
j_gene: TRBJ1-2
CDR3aa: CASKVSDYGYTF
CDR3nt: TGTGCCAGCAAAGTCAGCGACTATGGCTACACCTTC

d_gene: NA
abundance: NA
v_gene: TRBV6-2/TRBV6-3
j_gene: TRBJ2-1
CDR3aa: CASSSMKFPSYNEQFF
CDR3nt: TGTGCCAGCAGTTCTATGAAATTCCCCTCCTACAATGAGCAGTTCTTC

d_gene: TRBD2
abundance: NA
v_gene: TRBV9
j_gene: TRBJ2-1
CDR3aa: CASSVDALAGEFLF
CDR3nt: TGTGCCAGCAGCGTAGATGCGCTGGCGGGGGAGTTTCTCTTC

d_gene: NA
abundance: NA
v_gene: TRBV18
j_gene: TRBJ2-3
CDR3aa: CASSPPQATDTQYF
CDR3nt: TGTGCCAGCTCACCACCGCAGGCCACAGATACGCAGTATTTT

d_gene: TRBD2
abundance: once
v_gene: TRBV6-5
j_gene: TRBJ2-7
CDR3aa: CARGSGTSGRVEQYF
CDR3nt: TGTGCCAGGGGGTCCGGGACTAGCGGGAGGGTCGAGCAGTACTTC

d_gene: TRBD2
abundance: NA
v_gene: TRBV7-2
j_gene: TRBJ2-5
CDR3aa: CASSSRLASQETQYF
CDR3nt: TGTGCCAGCAGCTCCCGACTAGCGAGCCAAGAGACCCAGTACTTC

d_gene: NA
abundance: few
v_gene: TRBV9
j_gene: TRBJ1-6
CDR3aa: CASSVGMAAFSPLHF
CDR3nt: TGTGCCAGCAGCGTAGGGATGGCAGCGTTTTCACCCCTCCACTTT

d_gene: NA
abundance: NA
v_gene: TRBV20-1
j_gene: TRBJ2-1
CDR3aa: CSASPSVRDRSRQFF
CDR3nt: NA

d_gene: TRBD2
abundance: NA
v_gene: TRBV6-5
j_gene: TRBJ2-1
CDR3aa: CASSYGGGRIGNEQFF
CDR3nt: TGTGCCAGCAGTTATGGAGGCGGGAGGATCGGCAATGAGCAGTTCTTC

d_gene: NA
abundance: NA
v_gene: TRBV28
j_gene: TRBJ1-2
CDR3aa: CASSLSAGSKYGYTF
CDR3nt: TGTGCCAGCAGTTTATCGGCAGGATCCAAATATGGCTACACCTTC